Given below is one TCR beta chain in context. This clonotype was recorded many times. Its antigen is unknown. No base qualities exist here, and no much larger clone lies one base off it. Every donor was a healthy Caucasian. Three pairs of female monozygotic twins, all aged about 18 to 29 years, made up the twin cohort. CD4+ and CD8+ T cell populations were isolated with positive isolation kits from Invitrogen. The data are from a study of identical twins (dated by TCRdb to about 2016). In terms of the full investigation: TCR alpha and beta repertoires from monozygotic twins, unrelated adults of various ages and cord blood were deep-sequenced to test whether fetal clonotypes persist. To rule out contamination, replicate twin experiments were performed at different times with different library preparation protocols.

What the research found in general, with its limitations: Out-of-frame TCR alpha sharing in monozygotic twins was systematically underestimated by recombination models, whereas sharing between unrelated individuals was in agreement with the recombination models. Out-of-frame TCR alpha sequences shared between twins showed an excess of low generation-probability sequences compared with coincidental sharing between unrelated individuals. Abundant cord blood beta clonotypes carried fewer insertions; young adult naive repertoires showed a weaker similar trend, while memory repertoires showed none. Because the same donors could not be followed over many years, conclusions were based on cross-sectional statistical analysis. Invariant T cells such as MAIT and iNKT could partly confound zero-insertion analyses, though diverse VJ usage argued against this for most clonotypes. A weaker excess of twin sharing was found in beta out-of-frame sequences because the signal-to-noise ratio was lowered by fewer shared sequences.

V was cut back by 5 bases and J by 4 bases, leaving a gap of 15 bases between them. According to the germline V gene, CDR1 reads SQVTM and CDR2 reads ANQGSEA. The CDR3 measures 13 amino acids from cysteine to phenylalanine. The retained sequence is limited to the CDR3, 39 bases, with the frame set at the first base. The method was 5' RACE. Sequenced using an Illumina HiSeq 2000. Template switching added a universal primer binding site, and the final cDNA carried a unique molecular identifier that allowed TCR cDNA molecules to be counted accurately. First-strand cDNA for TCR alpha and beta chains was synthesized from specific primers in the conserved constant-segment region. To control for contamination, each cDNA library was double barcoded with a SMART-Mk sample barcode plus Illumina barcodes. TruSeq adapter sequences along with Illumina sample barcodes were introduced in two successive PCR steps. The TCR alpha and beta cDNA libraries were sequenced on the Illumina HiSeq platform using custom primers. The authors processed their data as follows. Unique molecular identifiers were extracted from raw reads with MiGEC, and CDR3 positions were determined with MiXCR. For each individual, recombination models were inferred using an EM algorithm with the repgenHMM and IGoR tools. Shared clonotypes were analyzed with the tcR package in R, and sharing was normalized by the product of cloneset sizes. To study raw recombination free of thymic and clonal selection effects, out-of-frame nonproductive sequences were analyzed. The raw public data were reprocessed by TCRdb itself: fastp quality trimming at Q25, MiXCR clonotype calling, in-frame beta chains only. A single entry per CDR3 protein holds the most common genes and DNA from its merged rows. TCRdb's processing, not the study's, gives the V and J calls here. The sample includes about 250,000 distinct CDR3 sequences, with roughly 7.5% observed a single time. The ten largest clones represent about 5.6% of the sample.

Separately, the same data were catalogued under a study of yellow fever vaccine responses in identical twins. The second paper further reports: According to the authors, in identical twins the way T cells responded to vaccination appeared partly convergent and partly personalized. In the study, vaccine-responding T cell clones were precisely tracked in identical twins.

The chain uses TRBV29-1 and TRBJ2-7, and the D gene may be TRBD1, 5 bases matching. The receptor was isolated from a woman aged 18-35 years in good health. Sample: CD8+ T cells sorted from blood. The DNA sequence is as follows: TGCAGCGTTCAGGGCCTTAGTGGGTACGAGCAGTACTTC. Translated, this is CSVQGLSGYEQYF.